The rows below give T cell receptor beta chains drawn from one sample of a study of blood T cell repertoires in COVID-19. Using immunoSEQ multiplex PCR, the repertoire was profiled, and TCRdb retains in-frame clones only, with some absent. The table shows under 200,000 clones, with about 83% occurring only once. Sequencing was performed on peripheral blood. These receptors were collected from a human donor in a cohort sampled during active COVID-19. Both conserved end residues are part of each CDR3. D genes are given only for firm matches. Only part of the rows carry a size: once, few, many, or a class if the clone is expanded.

V gene: TRBV12-3/TRBV12-4; clone size: -; D gene: -; CDR3 length: 13; J gene: TRBJ2-7; CDR3 DNA: TGTGCCAGCAGTTTAGTGGCGGGGTACGAGCAGTACTTC; CDR3 protein: CASSLVAGYEQYF
V gene: TRBV6-6; clone size: -; D gene: TRBD2; CDR3 length: 15; J gene: TRBJ2-2; CDR3 DNA: TGTGCCAGCAGTTTGCGGGAGCAAGGCACCGGGGAGCTGTTTTTT; CDR3 protein: CASSLREQGTGELFF
V gene: TRBV19; clone size: -; D gene: -; CDR3 length: 15; J gene: TRBJ1-1; CDR3 DNA: TGTGCCAGTTGCAGGGTATCAGCTCTGAACACTGAAGCTTTCTTT; CDR3 protein: CASCRVSALNTEAFF
V gene: TRBV10-2; clone size: -; D gene: -; CDR3 length: 12; J gene: TRBJ1-2; CDR3 DNA: TGCGCCAGCAGCCCTGACACGGAAGGCTACACCTTC; CDR3 protein: CASSPDTEGYTF
V gene: TRBV4-1; clone size: -; D gene: -; CDR3 length: 14; J gene: TRBJ2-5; CDR3 DNA: TGCGCCAGCAGCCAAGGAGTTAGCAAAGAGACCCAGTACTTC; CDR3 protein: CASSQGVSKETQYF
V gene: TRBV3-1/TRBV3-2; clone size: -; D gene: -; CDR3 length: 14; J gene: TRBJ1-4; CDR3 DNA: TGTGCCAGCAGCCAACCCTGGACTGGGGAAAAACTGTTTTTT; CDR3 protein: CASSQPWTGEKLFF
V gene: TRBV18; clone size: -; D gene: -; CDR3 length: 14; J gene: TRBJ1-2; CDR3 DNA: TGTGCCAGCTCACCCGAAGACACTCAGGGGCGCTACACCTTC; CDR3 protein: CASSPEDTQGRYTF
V gene: TRBV19; clone size: -; D gene: TRBD1; CDR3 length: 15; J gene: TRBJ1-3; CDR3 DNA: TGTGCCAGTAGTGGGGACAGGGCCTTCGGAAACACCATATATTTT; CDR3 protein: CASSGDRAFGNTIYF
V gene: TRBV28; clone size: -; D gene: -; CDR3 length: 15; J gene: TRBJ1-2; CDR3 DNA: TGTGCCAGCAGTTCCGCCAGGCAAGCTAACTATGGCTACACCTTC; CDR3 protein: CASSSARQANYGYTF
V gene: TRBV5-1; clone size: few; D gene: TRBD1; CDR3 length: 16; J gene: TRBJ1-3; CDR3 DNA: TGCGCCAGCAGCTCTTCGACAGGGGGAATTGGAAACACCATATATTTT; CDR3 protein: CASSSSTGGIGNTIYF
V gene: TRBV11-2; clone size: -; D gene: -; CDR3 length: 13; J gene: TRBJ2-7; CDR3 DNA: TGTGCCAGCAGCAGGGAGAGGATCTACGAGCAGTACTTC; CDR3 protein: CASSRERIYEQYF
V gene: TRBV7-2; clone size: once; D gene: TRBD2; CDR3 length: 17; J gene: TRBJ2-2; CDR3 DNA: TGTGCCAGCAGAAACTCGGGACTAGCGGGAGGGACCGGGGAGCTGTTTTTT; CDR3 protein: CASRNSGLAGGTGELFF
V gene: TRBV24-1; clone size: -; D gene: -; CDR3 length: 15; J gene: TRBJ2-7; CDR3 DNA: TGTGCCACCAGTGATTCCTTCACTAGGGTCTACGAGCAGTACTTC; CDR3 protein: CATSDSFTRVYEQYF
V gene: TRBV7-2; clone size: few; D gene: -; CDR3 length: 15; J gene: TRBJ1-3; CDR3 DNA: TGTGCCAGCAGTTATGACATAAGCTCTGGAAACACCATATATTTT; CDR3 protein: CASSYDISSGNTIYF
V gene: TRBV27; clone size: -; D gene: TRBD1; CDR3 length: 15; J gene: TRBJ1-2; CDR3 DNA: TGTGCCAGCACCCGGACAGGTTCTGACTTCTATGGCTACACCTTC; CDR3 protein: CASTRTGSDFYGYTF
V gene: TRBV6-2/TRBV6-3; clone size: -; D gene: -; CDR3 length: 14; J gene: TRBJ1-1; CDR3 DNA: TGTGCCAGCAGTTACGGGGGGGTTAACACTGAAGCTTTCTTT; CDR3 protein: CASSYGGVNTEAFF
V gene: TRBV7-9; clone size: -; D gene: -; CDR3 length: 15; J gene: TRBJ2-3; CDR3 DNA: TGTGCCAGCAGCTTAGCGCAGCTAGTGTTGGATACGCAGTATTTT; CDR3 protein: CASSLAQLVLDTQYF
V gene: TRBV11-3; clone size: once; D gene: -; CDR3 length: 14; J gene: TRBJ2-7; CDR3 DNA: TGTGCCAGCAGCCCCGGTGATAGCCCATACGAGCAGTACTTC; CDR3 protein: CASSPGDSPYEQYF
V gene: TRBV6-6; clone size: -; D gene: -; CDR3 length: 16; J gene: TRBJ2-6; CDR3 DNA: TGTGCCAGCAGTTACGGCCGTCAATCTGGGGCCAACGTCCTGACTTTC; CDR3 protein: CASSYGRQSGANVLTF
V gene: TRBV5-1; clone size: -; D gene: TRBD1; CDR3 length: 16; J gene: TRBJ1-3; CDR3 DNA: TGCGCCAGCAGCTCGGGACAGGGGGCAGGTGGAAACACCATATATTTT; CDR3 protein: CASSSGQGAGGNTIYF
V gene: TRBV6-6; clone size: -; D gene: -; CDR3 length: 14; J gene: TRBJ1-4; CDR3 DNA: TGTGCCAGCAGTTACCCCTCAACTAATGAAAAACTGTTTTTT; CDR3 protein: CASSYPSTNEKLFF
V gene: TRBV7-6; clone size: -; D gene: TRBD1; CDR3 length: 16; J gene: TRBJ1-2; CDR3 DNA: TGTGCCAGCACCGCCTTACAGGGGGCGCGGGACTATGGCTACACCTTC; CDR3 protein: CASTALQGARDYGYTF
V gene: TRBV5-1; clone size: -; D gene: -; CDR3 length: 13; J gene: TRBJ1-2; CDR3 DNA: TGCGCCAGCAGTAGGGAGTCGAGTCTTGGCTACACCTTC; CDR3 protein: CASSRESSLGYTF
V gene: TRBV7-2; clone size: -; D gene: -; CDR3 length: 15; J gene: TRBJ1-2; CDR3 DNA: TGTGCCAGCAGCTTAGAATTGGCAGCTAACTATGGCTACACCTTC; CDR3 protein: CASSLELAANYGYTF
V gene: TRBV7-7; clone size: -; D gene: -; CDR3 length: 14; J gene: TRBJ2-1; CDR3 DNA: TGTGCTAGCAGCTTGGGTGTCCGGGGGAATGAGCAGTTCTTC; CDR3 protein: CASSLGVRGNEQFF
V gene: TRBV29-1; clone size: -; D gene: -; CDR3 length: 14; J gene: TRBJ2-7; CDR3 DNA: TGCAGCGTTGGTCGCGACAGTTTGCCCTACGAGCAGTACTTC; CDR3 protein: CSVGRDSLPYEQYF
V gene: TRBV4-1; clone size: -; D gene: -; CDR3 length: 14; J gene: TRBJ1-5; CDR3 DNA: TGCGCCAGCAGCCAAGGGGGAGGGGGTCAGCCCCAGCATTTT; CDR3 protein: CASSQGGGGQPQHF
V gene: TRBV12-5; clone size: once; D gene: TRBD2; CDR3 length: 18; J gene: TRBJ2-3; CDR3 DNA: TGTGCTAGTGGTTTTGGGACTAGCGGGAGTGAGGGCACAGATACGCAGTATTTT; CDR3 protein: CASGFGTSGSEGTDTQYF
V gene: TRBV5-1; clone size: -; D gene: TRBD2; CDR3 length: 14; J gene: TRBJ2-5; CDR3 DNA: TGCGCCAGCAGCTTTCGGGGAGGGGAAGAGACCCAGTACTTC; CDR3 protein: CASSFRGGEETQYF
V gene: TRBV28; clone size: -; D gene: TRBD1; CDR3 length: 14; J gene: TRBJ2-7; CDR3 DNA: TGTGCCAGCAGTTTTCTTGGACAGGGCGGGGAGCAGTACTTC; CDR3 protein: CASSFLGQGGEQYF
V gene: TRBV5-4; clone size: -; D gene: TRBD2; CDR3 length: 18; J gene: TRBJ2-6; CDR3 DNA: TGTGCCAGCAGCTTGGGGCTAGCGGGACCCTCTGGGGCCAACGTCCTGACTTTC; CDR3 protein: CASSLGLAGPSGANVLTF
V gene: TRBV28; clone size: -; D gene: -; CDR3 length: 15; J gene: TRBJ1-5; CDR3 DNA: TGTGCCAGCAGTAAGGCCAGGGGACCAAATCAGCCCCAGCATTTT; CDR3 protein: CASSKARGPNQPQHF
V gene: TRBV5-1; clone size: -; D gene: TRBD1; CDR3 length: 16; J gene: TRBJ2-7; CDR3 DNA: TGCGCCAGCAGCTTGTCCCCGGGACAGGGGGGTTACGAGCAGTACTTC; CDR3 protein: CASSLSPGQGGYEQYF
V gene: TRBV9; clone size: -; D gene: TRBD1; CDR3 length: 14; J gene: TRBJ2-2; CDR3 DNA: TGTGCCAGCAGCGTAGAACAGGGGCCCGGGGAGCTGTTTTTT; CDR3 protein: CASSVEQGPGELFF
V gene: TRBV7-9; clone size: few; D gene: -; CDR3 length: 16; J gene: TRBJ1-3; CDR3 DNA: TGTGCCAGCAGCTTTAGCGCCGACTTCTCTGGAAACACCATATATTTT; CDR3 protein: CASSFSADFSGNTIYF
V gene: TRBV10-3; clone size: -; D gene: -; CDR3 length: 13; J gene: TRBJ2-7; CDR3 DNA: TGTGCCATCAGTGACGGTCTCCCCTACGAGCAGTACTTC; CDR3 protein: CAISDGLPYEQYF
V gene: TRBV7-2; clone size: -; D gene: -; CDR3 length: 12; J gene: TRBJ1-1; CDR3 DNA: TGTGCCAGCAGCCCCGTGGCAGGCGAAGCTTTCTTT; CDR3 protein: CASSPVAGEAFF
V gene: TRBV28; clone size: -; D gene: -; CDR3 length: 13; J gene: TRBJ2-7; CDR3 DNA: TGTGCCAGCACCTACGAGAGCTCCTACGAGCAGTACTTC; CDR3 protein: CASTYESSYEQYF
V gene: TRBV5-6; clone size: -; D gene: -; CDR3 length: 15; J gene: TRBJ2-6; CDR3 DNA: TGTGCCAGCACCTTGCCGGCGGCTGGGGCCAACGTCCTGACTTTC; CDR3 protein: CASTLPAAGANVLTF
V gene: TRBV6-5; clone size: -; D gene: TRBD1; CDR3 length: 13; J gene: TRBJ2-5; CDR3 DNA: TGTGCCAGCAGGGCAGGGGGCGGGAAGACCCAGTACTTC; CDR3 protein: CASRAGGGKTQYF
V gene: TRBV27; clone size: -; D gene: -; CDR3 length: 15; J gene: TRBJ1-2; CDR3 DNA: TGTGCCAGCAGTTTATGGATGCAGGGGAACTATGGCTACACCTTC; CDR3 protein: CASSLWMQGNYGYTF
V gene: TRBV6-6; clone size: -; D gene: -; CDR3 length: 12; J gene: TRBJ2-7; CDR3 DNA: TGTGCCAGCAGTTCACAGGGTAGTGAGCAGTACTTC; CDR3 protein: CASSSQGSEQYF
V gene: TRBV7-2; clone size: -; D gene: TRBD1; CDR3 length: 14; J gene: TRBJ1-1; CDR3 DNA: TGTGCCAGCAGCAAGCGAGACAGGGTGACTGAAGCTTTCTTT; CDR3 protein: CASSKRDRVTEAFF
V gene: TRBV28; clone size: -; D gene: TRBD2; CDR3 length: 14; J gene: TRBJ2-7; CDR3 DNA: TGTGCCAGCAGCCCTCCGGGACTAGCCGACGAGCAGTACTTC; CDR3 protein: CASSPPGLADEQYF
V gene: TRBV5-1; clone size: -; D gene: -; CDR3 length: 14; J gene: TRBJ1-1; CDR3 DNA: TGCGCCAGCAGCCGAAACGACAAGAACACTGAAGCTTTCTTT; CDR3 protein: CASSRNDKNTEAFF
V gene: TRBV9; clone size: once; D gene: -; CDR3 length: 14; J gene: TRBJ1-3; CDR3 DNA: TGTGCCAGCAGCGTAGAGGCAGGGGGAAACACCATATATTTT; CDR3 protein: CASSVEAGGNTIYF
V gene: TRBV7-2; clone size: few; D gene: -; CDR3 length: 15; J gene: TRBJ1-6; CDR3 DNA: TGTGCCAGCAGCTTAGGACAGGCGGATAATTCACCCCTCCACTTT; CDR3 protein: CASSLGQADNSPLHF
V gene: TRBV28; clone size: -; D gene: -; CDR3 length: 13; J gene: TRBJ2-7; CDR3 DNA: TGTGCCAGCAGTTTAGGGCTGTCCCTCGAGCAGTACTTC; CDR3 protein: CASSLGLSLEQYF
V gene: TRBV7-9; clone size: few; D gene: -; CDR3 length: 13; J gene: TRBJ2-1; CDR3 DNA: TGTGCCAGCAGCTTAGGGCAAGGCGGTGAGCAGTTCTTC; CDR3 protein: CASSLGQGGEQFF
V gene: TRBV28; clone size: -; D gene: TRBD2; CDR3 length: 16; J gene: TRBJ2-7; CDR3 DNA: TGTGCCAGCAGTCCCACGGGGAGCGGGAGCAGATACGAGCAGTACTTC; CDR3 protein: CASSPTGSGSRYEQYF
V gene: TRBV2; clone size: -; D gene: -; CDR3 length: 13; J gene: TRBJ2-3; CDR3 DNA: TGTGCCAGCACGAGGGAGTTCACAGATACGCAGTATTTT; CDR3 protein: CASTREFTDTQYF
V gene: TRBV12-3/TRBV12-4; clone size: -; D gene: TRBD1; CDR3 length: 13; J gene: TRBJ1-2; CDR3 DNA: TGTGCCAGCAGTACAGGGGGCTCGGAAGGCTACACCTTC; CDR3 protein: CASSTGGSEGYTF
V gene: TRBV5-1; clone size: -; D gene: TRBD1; CDR3 length: 18; J gene: TRBJ1-2; CDR3 DNA: TGCGCCAGCAGCTTTGCCCGGACAGGGGGTGGTTCAGACTATGGCTACACCTTC; CDR3 protein: CASSFARTGGGSDYGYTF